The 28 T cell receptor beta chains in this list originate from one sample, sequenced in a study of neurological immune-mediated disorders. TCRdb processed the 5' RACE reads anew with MiXCR; each CDR3 protein has one entry. The sample lists 80,000 or so distinct CDR3 sequences, about 9.5% occurring once. The sequencing sample was made of PBMCs. Receptors originate from a man aged 45-65 years in good health.

This clonotype was detected only once. Here the CDR3 reads CASSQWTWYEQYF. CDR3 sequence (DNA): TGCGCCAGCAGCCAATGGACCTGGTACGAGCAGTACTTC. J is TRBJ2-7 and V is TRBV4-3, with no clear D. CDR3 length: 13 amino acids. CDR1 and CDR2 (germline): LGHNA, YSLEER. Trimming removed 2 bases from V and 4 bases from J, with 9 bases in between.

On this clonotype: The junction differs from germline at one of its ends, possibly a read error. CDR3 nucleotides: TGCAGTGCTGTCGCAGGGGGCGATTTTAACGAGCGGTACTTC. Protein: CSAVAGGDFNERYF. The chain joins TRBV20-1 to TRBJ2-7; 8 bases line up with TRBD1. Germline assignment: CDR1 DFQATT and CDR2 SNEGSKA (reference sequence). CDR3 length equals 14 residues.

In its sample, this clonotype was seen many times. The chain employs TRBV7-6 and TRBJ2-7; possibly TRBD1 for D (5 bases). The CDR3 length is 15 residues. Trimming pared 0 bases from V and 2 bases from J, leaving 11 bases between. Germline CDR1 SGHVS, CDR2 FNYEAQ. The DNA of the CDR3 is TGTGCCAGCAGCTTAGCTATCGGACAAACCTACGAGCAGTACTTC. It yields the protein CASSLAIGQTYEQYF.

Many counts were recorded for this clonotype. The rearrangement joins TRBV6-2 or TRBV6-3 to TRBJ1-1, with 9 nucleotides matching TRBD1. CDR1 and CDR2 (germline): MNHEY, SVGEGT. The CDR3 has 14 residues. The J segment lost 5 bases and the V segment lost 0 bases, leaving 1 base of the junction unmatched. CDR3 amino acids: CASSYSDRGTEAFF. Written as DNA, the CDR3 is TGTGCCAGCAGTTACTCGGACAGGGGAACTGAAGCTTTCTTT.

In this sample, this clonotype turned up many times. This chain connects TRBV7-9 to TRBJ1-6; tentative D call: TRBD1 (5 bases). Germline loops: CDR1 SEHNR, CDR2 FQNEAQ (reference sequence). V lost 1 base and J 13 bases, leaving 8 bases between the germline ends. This CDR3 spans 12 amino acids. In nucleotides, the CDR3 is TGTGCCAGCAGCTTAGGTGGGGGGCCCCTCCACTTT. Amino acid sequence: CASSLGGGPLHF.

This clonotype appeared many times. In nucleotides, the CDR3 is TGTGCCAGCAGCTTATCCAGGACAGGAATGAACACTGAAGCTTTCTTT. Its protein product is CASSLSRTGMNTEAFF. The rearrangement joins TRBV7-2 to TRBJ1-1; 7 bases line up with TRBD1. The germline CDR1 and CDR2 sequences are SGHTA and FQGNSA. V was pared by 2 bases and J by 0 bases, with 6 bases of the junction left unmatched. This CDR3 spans 16 amino acids. Full variable domain (outside the CDR3, taken from reference TRBV7-2 and TRBJ1-1): GAGVSQSPSNKVTEKGKDVELRCDPISGHTALYWYRQSLGQGLEFLIYFQGNSAPDKSGLPSDRFSAERTGGSVSTLTIQRTQQEDSAVYLCASSLSRTGMNTEAFFGQGTRLTVV.

This clonotype was seen repeatedly, ten times or more. The chain carries TRBV20-1 and TRBJ2-3, with D unresolved. The germline CDR1 and CDR2 sequences are DFQATT and SNEGSKA (reference sequence). Trimming pared 1 base from V and 6 bases from J, leaving 14 bases between. This CDR3 comprises 14 residues. The CDR3 protein is CSARVNRIFDTQYF. As DNA, the CDR3 is TGCAGTGCTAGAGTTAATAGAATATTCGATACGCAGTATTTT.

There are many counts of this clonotype. The chain links TRBV4-1 to TRBJ1-6, with D perhaps TRBD1 (5 bases). V was pared by 2 bases and J by 0 bases, with 11 bases between. Germline CDR1 reads MGHRA; CDR2 reads YSYEKL. This CDR3 is built from 17 residues. The CDR3 region has the DNA TGCGCCAGCAGCCAACGGGACGGATACTCCTATAATTCACCCCTCCACTTT. Translation: CASSQRDGYSYNSPLHF.

Many counts were recorded for this clonotype. The chain combines TRBV29-1 with TRBJ2-7, with TRBD1 matching over 8 bases. The CDR3 is made up of 14 amino acids. The V gene end was trimmed by 4 bases and the J gene end by 3 bases; junction bases not matched to a gene: 8. Per germline, CDR1 SQVTM and CDR2 ANQGSEA. The CDR3 loop reads CSVVGPGGYYEQYF. The DNA of the CDR3 is TGCAGCGTTGTCGGTCCAGGGGGCTACTACGAGCAGTACTTC.

This clonotype was observed many times. The rearrangement links TRBV6-1 to TRBJ1-2; D might be TRBD1 (5 bases). Germline-derived CDR1 and CDR2 are MNHNS and SASEGT. V gave up 7 bases and J gave up 2 bases, with 17 bases separating them. The CDR3 loop spans 15 amino acids. The CDR3 reads CASIPGGSSNYGYTF. CDR3 DNA: TGTGCCAGCATTCCGGGGGGGTCGTCGAACTATGGCTACACCTTC.

This clonotype has ten or more counts. The chain employs TRBV27 and TRBJ1-2; a possible D gene is TRBD1 (6 bases). Germline lookup yields CDR1 MNHEY and CDR2 SMNVEV (reference sequence). This CDR3 comprises 13 residues. Trimming took off 6 bases at V and 8 bases at J, with 16 bases between the two ends. The CDR3 here is CASSPTGPRGYTF. The CDR3 coding sequence is TGTGCCAGCAGCCCGACAGGACCAAGGGGCTACACCTTC.

The chain carries TRBV20-1 and TRBJ1-2; 10 nucleotides agree with TRBD1. Per the germline V gene, CDR1 is DFQATT and CDR2 is SNEGSKA (reference sequence). The CDR3 spans 11 residues. The V segment lost 6 bases and the J segment 9 bases; nucleotides outside the gene matches: 4. The CDR3 reads CSATGGSRYTF. CDR3 sequence (DNA): TGCAGTGCGACAGGGGGCTCCCGCTACACCTTC.

This clonotype was counted ten times or more. The chain recombines TRBV5-5 with TRBJ2-1, with 12 bases fitting TRBD1. V lost 4 bases, J lost 8 bases, and 10 bases stayed unmatched. CDR3 length: 16 amino acids. CDR1 SGHKS and CDR2 YYEKEE come from the germline V gene (reference sequence). The DNA for the CDR3 is TGTGCCAGCAGCCCCCTCGGGGGGACAGGGGGCCATGAGCAGTTCTTC. Its translation is CASSPLGGTGGHEQFF.

This clonotype was observed at least ten times. The CDR3 DNA reads as TGTGCCACCAAGTGGGGAGGCAATCAGCCCCAGCATTTT. Amino acids: CATKWGGNQPQHF. The genes are TRBV28 and TRBJ1-5, with unresolved D. Trimming took off 10 bases at V and 2 bases at J, with 12 bases between the two ends. The CDR3 spans 13 residues. The germline V gene has CDR1 MDHEN and CDR2 SYDVKM. Using reference TRBV28 and TRBJ1-5 for the parts outside the CDR3, the full variable domain is DVKVTQSSRYLVKRTGEKVFLECVQDMDHENMFWYRQDPGLGLRLIYFSYDVKMKEKGDIPEGYSVSREKKERFSLILESASTNQTSMYLCATKWGGNQPQHFGDGTRLSIL.

This clonotype was found many times. This chain connects TRBV28 to TRBJ2-1; 12 bases agree with TRBD2. Germline values: CDR1 MDHEN, CDR2 SYDVKM. This CDR3 is 16 amino acids long. V shed 6 bases and J 7 bases; nucleotides not matched to a gene: 10. This chain's CDR3 is CASRGLAGGPSNEQFF. The CDR3 nucleotides are TGTGCCAGCAGAGGTCTAGCGGGAGGGCCCTCAAATGAGCAGTTCTTC.

This clonotype was detected ten times or more. The chain uses TRBV27 and TRBJ2-1; D ambiguous. CDR1 and CDR2 (germline): MNHEY, SMNVEV (reference sequence). The V end lost 2 bases, the J end lost 0 bases, and 11 bases lay between the germline ends. The CDR3 has 16 amino acids. This chain's CDR3 is CASSLGWWSSYNEQFF. The DNA for the CDR3 is TGTGCCAGCAGTTTAGGGTGGTGGAGCTCCTACAATGAGCAGTTCTTC.

This clonotype was picked up many times. The chain employs TRBV6-2 or TRBV6-3 and TRBJ1-3; 7 bases align to TRBD1. The germline V gene encodes CDR1 MNHEY and CDR2 SVGEGT. The CDR3 totals 14 residues. J gave up 2 bases and V 4 bases, and 2 bases lay outside the gene matches. CDR3 in amino acids: CASSFDRAGNTIYF. CDR3 coding DNA: TGTGCCAGCAGTTTCGACAGGGCTGGAAACACCATATATTTT.

This clonotype has at least ten counts. The CDR3 reads CASSPDVGRQETQYF. The CDR3 region has the DNA TGCGCCAGCAGCCCCGACGTGGGGAGGCAAGAGACCCAGTACTTC. The chain has TRBV5-1 and TRBJ2-5, with a tentative D call TRBD2 (6 bases). CDR3 size: 15 residues. The V and J ends lost 4 bases and 2 bases respectively, with 15 bases between them. From germline, CDR1 is SGHRS and CDR2 YFSETQ. Full variable domain (outside the CDR3, taken from reference TRBV5-1 and TRBJ2-5): KAGVTQTPRYLIKTRGQQVTLSCSPISGHRSVSWYQQTPGQGLQFLFEYFSETQRNKGNFPGRFSGRQFSNSRSEMNVSTLELGDSALYLCASSPDVGRQETQYFGPGTRLLVL.

This clonotype was counted ten times or more. This sequence joins TRBV12-3 or TRBV12-4 and TRBJ2-7; 8 bases line up with TRBD1. With V trimmed by 1 base and J by 7 bases, 15 bases remained unmatched. The CDR3 extends over 17 amino acids. The CDR3 is CASSLGQGAILVKEQYF. The CDR3 DNA sequence: TGTGCCAGCAGTTTAGGGCAGGGGGCGATTCTCGTTAAAGAGCAGTACTTC.

There are many counts of this clonotype. At one boundary the junction diverges from the germline segment, which might be a read error. This chain links TRBV12-3 or TRBV12-4 with TRBJ1-2, with D unclear. There are 18 residues in the CDR3. CDR3 region: CASSLTSGRTGLDYGYTF. CDR3 nucleotide sequence: TGTGCCAGCAGTCTGACGTCCGGGAGAACCGGTTTAGACTATGGATACACCTTC.

At least ten counts were recorded for this clonotype. The rearrangement uses TRBV18 and TRBJ1-2; D not certain. V shed 1 base and J shed 4 bases, with 13 bases lying between them. Germline CDR1 KGHSH, CDR2 LQKENI. The CDR3 contains 15 residues. The CDR3 is CASSPLGGRGYGYTF. The CDR3 DNA reads TGTGCCAGCTCACCACTCGGTGGGCGCGGCTATGGCTACACCTTC.

This clonotype was observed at least ten times. This rearrangement joins TRBV5-1 to TRBJ1-4, with no clear D. The CDR3 spans 15 residues. Germline CDR1 SGHRS, CDR2 YFSETQ. V was cut by 4 bases and J by 8 bases, with 18 bases left in between. The CDR3 region is CASSLDFGLAEKLFF. In DNA form, the CDR3 reads TGCGCCAGCAGCCTAGACTTTGGACTCGCGGAAAAACTGTTTTTT.

The gene calls are TRBV5-1 and TRBJ2-7; D call uncertain. Germline CDR1 SGHRS, CDR2 YFSETQ. V lost 2 bases and J lost 3, with 12 bases in between. CDR3 size: 14 residues. CDR3 amino acids: CASSLGIIGYEQYF. CDR3 nucleotides: TGCGCCAGCAGCTTAGGCATCATAGGCTACGAGCAGTACTTC.

The table lists this clonotype with many counts. The chain links TRBV20-1 to TRBJ1-4, with D uncertain. Germline-derived CDR1 and CDR2 are DFQATT and SNEGSKA (reference sequence). V was pared by 4 bases and J by 8 bases, with 20 bases between. This CDR3 is 15 amino acids long. CDR3 protein: CSANTRTVHGEKLFF. CDR3 coding DNA: TGCAGTGCTAACACACGCACAGTCCACGGAGAAAAACTGTTTTTT.

The table lists this clonotype with many counts. The chain carries TRBV20-1 and TRBJ2-7; TRBD1 is a possible D gene (6 bases). V lost 3 bases, J lost 4 bases, and 10 bases lay in between. Germline-derived CDR1 and CDR2 are DFQATT and SNEGSKA (reference sequence). The CDR3 extends over 12 amino acids. The chain's CDR3 is CSARSRGYEQYF. In DNA, the CDR3 is TGCAGTGCTAGGTCCAGGGGTTACGAGCAGTACTTC.

In its sample, this clonotype was seen many times. The chain couples TRBV7-2 to TRBJ2-5; D possibly corresponds to TRBD2 (7 bases). Trimming removed 2 bases from V and 3 bases from J, with 16 bases in between. The germline CDR1 and CDR2 sequences are SGHTA and FQGNSA. This CDR3 contains 16 residues. The CDR3, as DNA: TGTGCCAGCAGCTTAAGGAGGGGGGGAACCGAAGAGACCCAGTACTTC. Translation gives CASSLRRGGTEETQYF.

Many counts were recorded for this clonotype. The chain links TRBV20-1 to TRBJ2-3; TRBD2 aligns across 8 bases. CDR3 length: 14 residues. Germline-derived CDR1 and CDR2 are DFQATT and SNEGSKA (reference sequence). Trimming cost V 3 bases and J 4 bases; bases outside gene matches: 6. In DNA form, the CDR3 reads TGCAGTGCTAGGGAAAGGACTAGCCCAGATACGCAGTATTTT. Translated: CSARERTSPDTQYF.

The chain recombines TRBV14 with TRBJ2-2; maybe TRBD1 (6 bases). Deletions cut 0 bases from V and 1 base from J, with 33 bases between. This CDR3 contains 24 residues. CDR1 and CDR2 from the germline V gene are SGHDN and FVKESK. The CDR3 loop reads CASSQDQGSWTEPPPSWNTGELFF. CDR3 nucleotide sequence: TGTGCCAGCAGCCAAGATCAAGGGTCTTGGACAGAGCCACCACCATCCTGGAACACCGGGGAGCTGTTTTTT.